Below are 29 T cell receptor beta chains sequenced from a single sample in a study of T cell responses to AZD1222 COVID-19 vaccine. TCRdb's table, derived via immunoSEQ multiplex PCR, lists solely in-frame clones and lacks some. This table has around 160,000 clones, around 89% appearing once. The sample here was peripheral blood, taken on day 0 of AZD1222 vaccination. Receptors originate from an adult in good health.

The chain combines TRBV23-1 with TRBJ1-5, with 8 bases lining up with TRBD1. TRBV23-1 is designated an ORF whose function remains uncertain. This CDR3 has 15 amino acids. The junction had 7 bases not matched to a gene; V was cut back by 4 bases and J by 5 bases. The CDR3 coding sequence is TGCGCCAGCAGTCCCCGGGACAGGCGGGATCAGCCCCAGCATTTT. Amino acids: CASSPRDRRDQPQHF.

The chain links TRBV7-7 to TRBJ2-5; the D is unclear. Germline V gene sequence: CDR1 SSHAT, CDR2 FNYEAQ (reference sequence). Trimming removed 5 bases from V and 1 base from J, with 11 bases in between. CDR3 length: 14 residues. In DNA, the CDR3 is TGTGCCAGCAGCCCCAGAAGGACCCAAGAGACCCAGTACTTC. Its translation is CASSPRRTQETQYF.

The chain is built from TRBV13 and TRBJ1-4; D call uncertain. V shed 4 bases and J shed 6 bases, with 12 bases lying between them. The CDR3 contains 14 residues. Per the germline V gene, CDR1 is PRHDT and CDR2 is FYEKMQ (reference sequence). The CDR3 protein is CASSSAGNYEKLFF. CDR3 nucleotides: TGTGCCAGCAGCTCCGCGGGAAATTATGAAAAACTGTTTTTT.

The chain recombines TRBV7-8 with TRBJ1-1; possible D gene TRBD1, 6 bases. CDR1 and CDR2 from the germline V gene are SGHVS and FQNEAQ. The CDR3 length is 13 residues. Trimming took 5 bases from V and 7 from J, leaving 14 bases between them. CDR3 amino acids: CASSRPLDSEAFF. The CDR3 DNA reads TGTGCCAGCAGCCGACCCTTGGACAGTGAAGCTTTCTTT.

This chain connects TRBV5-6 to TRBJ1-5, with D perhaps matching TRBD1 (5 bases). V lost 3 bases to trimming and J lost 2 bases, with 12 bases between them. Germline V gene sequence: CDR1 SGHDT, CDR2 YYEEEE. This CDR3 has 15 amino acids. In DNA, the CDR3 is TGTGCCAGCAGCTCCGTGGGGGGTGGCAATCAGCCCCAGCATTTT. This encodes CASSSVGGGNQPQHF.

The V gene is TRBV7-2, the J gene TRBJ1-5, with D hard to call. The germline gives CDR1 SGHTA, CDR2 FQGNSA. Trimming cost V 0 bases and J 4 bases, with 7 bases left between them. The length of the CDR3 is 14 residues. CDR3: CASSLAFRNQPQHF. The CDR3 bases are TGTGCCAGCAGCTTAGCGTTCAGAAATCAGCCCCAGCATTTT.

The chain is built from TRBV6-2 or TRBV6-3 and TRBJ2-7; D might be TRBD1 or TRBD2, each matching 5 bases. CDR3 length equals 14 residues. Trimming stripped 6 bases from V and 4 bases from J, with 16 bases between. Germline CDR1 is MNHEY and CDR2 is SVGEGT. The CDR3 region has the DNA TGTGCCAGCAGCCAGACCGGGACCTCGTACGAGCAGTACTTC. Protein: CASSQTGTSYEQYF.

J is TRBJ2-1 and V is TRBV27, with D possibly TRBD2 on 7 matching bases. In germline, CDR1 is MNHEY, CDR2 SMNVEV (reference sequence). The CDR3 has 13 amino acids. The germline V and J ends were trimmed by 11 bases and 4 bases, with 15 bases remaining between them. In DNA form, the CDR3 reads TGTGCCGTGGCGGGGGCCGGGTACAATGAGCAGTTCTTC. Protein product: CAVAGAGYNEQFF.

The chain links TRBV4-2 to TRBJ1-2, with 8 nucleotides matching TRBD1. CDR1 is LGHNA, CDR2 YNFKEQ, per germline. The CDR3 runs to 15 residues. The ends lost 1 base at V and 2 bases at J; junction bases unmatched: 3. CDR3 sequence: CASSQGGQENYGYTF. The CDR3 region has the DNA TGTGCCAGCAGCCAAGGGGGACAGGAGAACTATGGCTACACCTTC.

V and J are TRBV7-2 and TRBJ2-7; D gene uncertain. CDR3 length equals 14 residues. The germline V gene has CDR1 SGHTA and CDR2 FQGNSA. The ends were cut back, 5 bases at V and 0 bases at J, with 11 bases in the middle. For the CDR3, the DNA is TGTGCCAGCAGCCCTCGGATGGACTCCTACGAGCAGTACTTC. Protein: CASSPRMDSYEQYF.

The rearrangement links TRBV12-5 to TRBJ1-2; D is unresolved. The length of the CDR3 is 12 residues. CDR1 and CDR2 (germline): LGHNT, FRNRAP. Trimming left V 7 bases short and J 5 bases short, with 11 bases between. CDR3 nucleotide sequence: TGTGCTAGTGAGGGCGGTGATTATGGCTACACCTTC. It yields the protein CASEGGDYGYTF.

Points on this clone: An end of the junction differs from the germline gene, which may be a read error. V is TRBV5-6 and J is TRBJ1-2; D possibly corresponds to TRBD1 (5 bases). Germline V lookup: CDR1 SGHDT, CDR2 YYEEEE. The CDR3 runs to 13 residues. The CDR3 DNA sequence: TGTGCCAGCAGCTCCAACACCCGACAGACCAAGGACTTC. Translation: CASSSNTRQTKDF.

The chain carries TRBV7-9 and TRBJ2-7; TRBD2 might be the D (5 bases). Germline CDR1 reads SEHNR; CDR2 reads FQNEAQ (reference sequence). The CDR3 runs to 15 residues. Deletions cut 3 bases from V and 4 bases from J, with 16 bases between. The CDR3 DNA follows: TGTGCCAGCAGCTTTTGGTCCAGCGGATTATACGAGCAGTACTTC. Translating gives CASSFWSSGLYEQYF.

The chain combines TRBV11-2 with TRBJ1-5; D remains unclear. This CDR3 has 13 residues. Germline values: CDR1 SGHAT, CDR2 FQNNGV. Deletions cut 2 bases from V and 7 bases from J, with 9 bases between. The CDR3 DNA is TGTGCCAGCAGCTTATTGGGTGGGCAGCCCCAGCATTTT. Translation: CASSLLGGQPQHF.

The chain joins TRBV6-5 to TRBJ1-5, with D possibly being TRBD1 (6 bases). The CDR3 is 15 residues long. The germline V and J ends were trimmed by 6 bases and 4 bases, with 16 bases remaining between them. Looked up from germline, CDR1 is MNHEY and CDR2 is SVGAGI. This CDR3 reads CASRSVQGNNQPQHF. CDR3 nucleotides: TGTGCCAGCAGGTCGGTTCAGGGGAATAATCAGCCCCAGCATTTT.

The rearrangement uses TRBV11-2 and TRBJ1-2, with 9 bases fitting TRBD1. Germline V lookup: CDR1 SGHAT, CDR2 FQNNGV. V lost 5 bases and J lost 6; bases outside the gene matches: 7. The CDR3 extends over 14 amino acids. CDR3 sequence reads: CASSPWTGDHGYTF. The CDR3 nucleotides are TGTGCCAGCAGCCCCTGGACAGGGGACCATGGCTACACCTTC.

V usage is TRBV18 and J usage is TRBJ2-1; D possibly corresponds to TRBD1 (5 bases). V was trimmed by 3 bases and J by 7 bases, leaving 19 bases between them. This CDR3 has 16 amino acids. CDR1 is KGHSH, CDR2 LQKENI, per germline. DNA for the CDR3: TGTGCCAGCTCACCGTGGTTCGCAGGGATGGGGAATGAGCAGTTCTTC. As protein: CASSPWFAGMGNEQFF. The variable domain in full, completed from reference TRBV18 and TRBJ2-1, reads NAGVMQNPRHLVRRRGQEARLRCSPMKGHSHVYWYRQLPEEGLKFMVYLQKENIIDESGMPKERFSAEFPKEGPSILRIQQVVRGDSAAYFCASSPWFAGMGNEQFFGPGTRLTVL.

The rearrangement links TRBV2 to TRBJ1-5; TRBD1 aligns across 12 bases. Trimming took 8 bases from V and 6 from J; bases not matched to a gene: 2. Germline V gene sequence: CDR1 SNHLY, CDR2 FYNNEI. The CDR3 contains 13 residues. The CDR3 nucleotides read TGTGCCAGCCGGGACAGGGGGCCTCAGCCCCAGCATTTT. It translates to CASRDRGPQPQHF.

V is TRBV5-1 and J is TRBJ1-2; unclear D gene. The length of the CDR3 is 12 residues. CDR1 is SGHRS and CDR2 is YFSETQ in the germline V gene. V lost 3 bases, J lost 4 bases, and 7 bases lay in between. The CDR3 DNA is TGCGCCAGCAGCTCCCAGGCCTATGGCTACACCTTC. Protein sequence: CASSSQAYGYTF.

The rearrangement links TRBV4-1 to TRBJ2-7, with D unresolved. The germline V gene encodes CDR1 MGHRA and CDR2 YSYEKL. This CDR3 has 15 amino acids. V was shortened by 2 bases and J by 0 bases, with 11 bases between the two germline ends. CDR3 nucleotides: TGCGCCAGCAGCCAAACGCAGGCCGTCTCCTACGAGCAGTACTTC. It translates to CASSQTQAVSYEQYF.

The chain couples TRBV3-1 (or the pseudogene TRBV3-2) to TRBJ1-1; D gene unclear. Germline V CDR1 and CDR2: LGHDT, YNNKEL (reference sequence). The ends were cut back, 4 bases at V and 5 bases at J, with 5 bases in the middle. CDR3 size: 11 residues. The CDR3 is CASSRGTEAFF. CDR3 DNA: TGTGCCAGCAGCCGAGGGACTGAAGCTTTCTTT.

This chain joins TRBV9 and TRBJ2-7, with TRBD1 matching over 9 bases. The germline gives CDR1 SGDLS, CDR2 YYNGEE. V lost 1 base to trimming and J lost 1 base; unmatched junction nucleotides: 3. The CDR3 extends over 15 amino acids. Here the CDR3 DNA reads TGTGCCAGCAGCGTAACAGGGACAGGGTCCTACGAGCAGTACTTC. It encodes CASSVTGTGSYEQYF.

The V and J genes are TRBV9 and TRBJ2-3, with 8 positions matching TRBD2. The germline gives CDR1 SGDLS, CDR2 YYNGEE. There are 14 residues in the CDR3. Losses at the gene ends were 8 bases for V and 1 base for J; bases not matched to a gene: 6. CDR3 bases: TGTGCCAGTACCTCGACTAGCGGCACAGATACGCAGTATTTT. This encodes CASTSTSGTDTQYF.

The chain carries TRBV6-6 and TRBJ2-3; TRBD2 might be the D (5 bases). The CDR3 loop spans 15 amino acids. Between the trimmed V and J ends, which lost 5 bases and 3 bases, there was a span of 15 bases. Germline V gene sequence: CDR1 MNHNY, CDR2 SVGAGI (reference sequence). The CDR3 DNA sequence: TGTGCCAGCAGTAATGAGGGCCGGGTGACAGATACGCAGTATTTT. Amino acid sequence: CASSNEGRVTDTQYF.

This clone occurred a few times. This chain joins TRBV7-6 and TRBJ2-2, with D possibly TRBD1 on 6 matching bases. V shed 1 base and J shed 1 base, with 16 bases lying between them. The germline V gene has CDR1 SGHVS and CDR2 FNYEAQ. This CDR3 region has 18 residues. The CDR3 is CASSLGLMGTRNTGELFF. As DNA, the CDR3 is TGTGCCAGCAGCTTAGGATTGATGGGGACACGGAACACCGGGGAGCTGTTTTTT. Variable domain in full (rest from reference TRBV7-6 and TRBJ2-2): GAGVSQSPRYKVTKRGQDVALRCDPISGHVSLYWYRQALGQGPEFLTYFNYEAQQDKSGLPNDRFSAERPEGSISTLTIQRTEQRDSAMYRCASSLGLMGTRNTGELFFGEGSRLTVL.

The chain is built from TRBV5-6 and TRBJ1-4, with a tentative D call TRBD1 (5 bases). The CDR3 covers 15 residues. V lost 6 bases and J lost 6, with 18 bases in between. CDR1 is SGHDT and CDR2 is YYEEEE in the germline V gene. CDR3 region: CASIVNRGSDEKLFF. CDR3 sequence (DNA): TGTGCCAGCATCGTGAACCGGGGGTCGGATGAAAAACTGTTTTTT.

The chain employs TRBV3-1 (or the pseudogene TRBV3-2) and TRBJ2-5; D ambiguous. The germline V and J ends were trimmed by 4 bases and 4 bases, with 7 bases remaining between them. Germline CDR1 is LGHDT and CDR2 is YNNKEL (reference sequence). CDR3 length: 12 residues. CDR3: CASSPMRETQYF. The CDR3 DNA is TGTGCCAGCAGCCCTATGAGAGAGACCCAGTACTTC.

This clone was observed once. The chain uses TRBV5-1 and TRBJ2-7, with D perhaps matching TRBD2 (6 bases). The V gene lost 4 bases and the J gene lost 1 base, with 15 bases spanning the gap. The germline CDR1 and CDR2 sequences are SGHRS and YFSETQ. This CDR3 contains 15 residues. The CDR3 DNA follows: TGCGCCAGCAGCCGAACCGGGACTTCGTCCTACGAGCAGTACTTC. Amino acids: CASSRTGTSSYEQYF.

The genes are TRBV19 and TRBJ1-2; D gene uncertain. The CDR3 is 17 residues long. Looked up from germline, CDR1 is LNHDA and CDR2 is SQIVND (reference sequence). The V end was cut by 0 bases, the J end by 2 bases, with 16 bases between. The CDR3 nucleotides are TGTGCCAGTAGTATAGATCATTCGAGGCAGGCGAACTATGGCTACACCTTC. Its protein is CASSIDHSRQANYGYTF.